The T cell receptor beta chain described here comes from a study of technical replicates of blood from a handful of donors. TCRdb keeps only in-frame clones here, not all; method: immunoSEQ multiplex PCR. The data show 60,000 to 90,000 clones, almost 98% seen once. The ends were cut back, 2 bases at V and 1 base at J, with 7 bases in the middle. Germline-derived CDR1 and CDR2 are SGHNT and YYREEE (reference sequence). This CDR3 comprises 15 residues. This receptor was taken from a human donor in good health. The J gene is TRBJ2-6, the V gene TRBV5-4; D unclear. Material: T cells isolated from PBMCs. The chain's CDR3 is CASSLKRSGANVLTF. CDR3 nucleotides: TGTGCCAGCAGCTTAAAGAGGTCTGGGGCCAACGTCCTGACTTTC.